This T cell receptor (beta chain) was identified in a study of T-cell memory formation after mild COVID-19. Study background: Clusters were largely donor specific.

Constant-segment primers and 5'RACE yielded cDNA libraries for TCR alpha and TCR beta, each carrying sample barcodes and UMIs. TCRdb processed the 5' RACE reads anew with MiXCR; each CDR3 protein has one entry. The sample consists of roughly 500,000 distinct CDR3 sequences, approximately 20% of them appearing once. This clonotype was recorded a few times. Its antigen is not known. Findings of the study overall: Among CD4+ contracting clones, most were CM and EM, and CD8+ ones EMRA. A second wave expanding day 15 to 37 was CD4+-biased; contracting clones were balanced.

Germline-derived CDR1 and CDR2 are LGHNA and YNFKEQ. Unmatched junction bases numbered 1, after V lost 0 bases and J lost 4 bases. The CDR3 has 15 amino acids. This TCR was recovered from an adult woman who had mild COVID-19 (a few samples of this study predate the infection). Cell type and time point are not known. Material for sequencing was PBMCs or a T cell subset sorted from them (not recorded which). The chain combines TRBV4-2 with TRBJ2-1; TRBD2 agrees at 9 bases. CDR3 amino acids: CASSQESGGYNEQFF. The CDR3 nucleotides read TGTGCCAGCAGCCAAGAAAGCGGGGGGTACAATGAGCAGTTCTTC.